This T cell receptor beta chain was profiled in a study of cytomegalovirus exposure and HLA in healthy donors. Study as a whole: The same platform was used for the 90 to 150 validation repertoires as for the roughly 700 first-cohort repertoires, as reported in a later analysis.

The assay was immunoSEQ multiplex PCR, and TCRdb's table has in-frame clones only and misses some. There are fewer than 120,000 clones in the sample; roughly 88% occur only once, and 1.4% lies in the top ten. Study-wide points: Clusters of TCRs from the first cohort tended to co-occur in the roughly 120 validation repertoires (as a later analysis found).

As for this clone: Antigen specificity is unknown.

The CDR3 has 15 residues. V lost 2 bases and J lost 7; bases outside the gene matches: 7. Germline V gene sequence: CDR1 SNHLY, CDR2 FYNNEI. Sample: PBMCs. The sequence came from a woman in her 30s in good health and CMV-seropositive. The chain uses TRBV2 and TRBJ2-3; TRBD2 matches 9 bases. In DNA form, the CDR3 reads TGTGCCAGCAGTGAATCGTTAGCGGGGGCGCATACGCAGTATTTT. Protein product: CASSESLAGAHTQYF. Variable domain in full (rest from reference TRBV2 and TRBJ2-3): EPEVTQTPSHQVTQMGQEVILRCVPISNHLYFYWYRQILGQKVEFLVSFYNNEISEKSEIFDDQFSVERPDGSNFTLKIRSTKLEDSAMYFCASSESLAGAHTQYFGPGTRLTVL.